This T cell receptor beta chain was profiled in a study of OX40 agonist ivuxolimab in advanced cancers. The CDR3 length is 13 residues. CDR1 is MNHEY and CDR2 is SVGAGI in the germline V gene. Trimming removed 6 bases from V and 4 bases from J, with 12 bases in between. Profiled with immunoSEQ multiplex PCR; TCRdb holds only in-frame clones, not every one. The data contain about 14,000 clones, about 78% of them singletons. This sequence originates from an adult with an advanced solid tumor such as melanoma, head and neck, liver or kidney cancer. V and J are TRBV6-5 and TRBJ1-2; D is unclear. Material: CD4+ or CD8+ T cells sorted from blood, obtained in a trial of the OX40 agonist ivuxolimab. CDR3 sequence (DNA): TGTGCCAGCAGCCTCGGGAGTGGCTATGGCTACACCTTC. Translation gives CASSLGSGYGYTF.